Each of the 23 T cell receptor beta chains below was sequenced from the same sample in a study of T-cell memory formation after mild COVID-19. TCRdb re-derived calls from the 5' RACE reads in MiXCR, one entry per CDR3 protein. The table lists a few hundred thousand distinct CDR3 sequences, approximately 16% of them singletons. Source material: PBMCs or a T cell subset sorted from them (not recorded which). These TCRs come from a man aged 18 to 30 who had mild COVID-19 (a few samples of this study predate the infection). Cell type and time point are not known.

CDR3 DNA sequence: TGCGCCAGCAGCGACCTGCCCCGACTAGCGGGGACAGATACGCAGTATTTT. It is translated as CASSDLPRLAGTDTQYF. This sequence joins TRBV5-1 and TRBJ2-3; 11 bases align to TRBD2. V dropped 4 bases and J dropped 3; count of bases not matched to a gene: 10. The germline gives CDR1 SGHRS, CDR2 YFSETQ. This CDR3 comprises 17 residues.

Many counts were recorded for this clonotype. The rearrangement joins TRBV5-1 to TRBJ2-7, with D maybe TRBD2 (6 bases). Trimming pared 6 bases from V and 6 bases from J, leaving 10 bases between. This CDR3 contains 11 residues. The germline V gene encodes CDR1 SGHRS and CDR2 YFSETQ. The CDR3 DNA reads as TGCGCCAGCACGACGGGGGTCGAGCAGTACTTC. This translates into CASTTGVEQYF.

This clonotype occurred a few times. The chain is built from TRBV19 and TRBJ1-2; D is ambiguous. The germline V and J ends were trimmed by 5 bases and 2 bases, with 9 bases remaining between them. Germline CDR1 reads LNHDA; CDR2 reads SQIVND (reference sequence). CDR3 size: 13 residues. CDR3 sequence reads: CASSYPENYGYTF. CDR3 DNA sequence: TGTGCCAGTAGTTACCCAGAAAACTATGGCTACACCTTC. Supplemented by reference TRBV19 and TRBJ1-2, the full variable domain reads DGGITQSPKYLFRKEGQNVTLSCEQNLNHDAMYWYRQDPGQGLRLIYYSQIVNDFQKGDIAEGYSVSREKKESFPLTVTSAQKNPTAFYLCASSYPENYGYTFGSGTRLTVV.

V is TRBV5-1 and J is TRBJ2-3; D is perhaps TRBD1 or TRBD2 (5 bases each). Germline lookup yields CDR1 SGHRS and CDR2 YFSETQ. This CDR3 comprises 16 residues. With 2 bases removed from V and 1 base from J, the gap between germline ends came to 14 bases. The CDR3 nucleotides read TGCGCCAGCAGCTTATCCCTCAGGGACCGCACAGATACGCAGTATTTT. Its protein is CASSLSLRDRTDTQYF.

For the CDR3, the DNA is TGCGCCAGCAGCCAAGATGTAGGGCGAGAGACCCAGTACTTC. Translating gives CASSQDVGRETQYF. The chain is built from TRBV4-1 and TRBJ2-5; D gene uncertain. The V and J ends lost 0 bases and 4 bases respectively, with 9 bases between them. The CDR3 contains 14 residues. Germline V gene sequence: CDR1 MGHRA, CDR2 YSYEKL.

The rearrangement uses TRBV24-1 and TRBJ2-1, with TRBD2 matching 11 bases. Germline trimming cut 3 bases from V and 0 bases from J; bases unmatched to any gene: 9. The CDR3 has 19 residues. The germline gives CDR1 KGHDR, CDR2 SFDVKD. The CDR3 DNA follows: TGTGCCACCAGTGATGAGGCTAGCGGGGGGCTTAGCTCCTACAATGAGCAGTTCTTC. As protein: CATSDEASGGLSSYNEQFF.

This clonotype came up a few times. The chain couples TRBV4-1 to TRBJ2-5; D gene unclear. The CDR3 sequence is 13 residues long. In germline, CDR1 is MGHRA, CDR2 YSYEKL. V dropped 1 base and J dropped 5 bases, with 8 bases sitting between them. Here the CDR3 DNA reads TGCGCCAGCAGCCAAGCTGCGATGGAGACCCAGTACTTC. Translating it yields CASSQAAMETQYF.

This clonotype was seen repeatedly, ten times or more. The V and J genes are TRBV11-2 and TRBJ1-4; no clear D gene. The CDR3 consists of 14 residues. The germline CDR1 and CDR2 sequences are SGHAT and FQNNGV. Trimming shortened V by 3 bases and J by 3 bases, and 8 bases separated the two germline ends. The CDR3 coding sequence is TGTGCCAGCAGCTTCAAGGGTCCTAATGAAAAACTGTTTTTT. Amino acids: CASSFKGPNEKLFF.

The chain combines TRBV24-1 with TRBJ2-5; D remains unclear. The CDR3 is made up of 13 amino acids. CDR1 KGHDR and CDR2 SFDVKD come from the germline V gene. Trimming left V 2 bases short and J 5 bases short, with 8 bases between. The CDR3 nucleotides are TGTGCCACCAGTGATTGGAAGATGGAGACCCAGTACTTC. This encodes CATSDWKMETQYF.

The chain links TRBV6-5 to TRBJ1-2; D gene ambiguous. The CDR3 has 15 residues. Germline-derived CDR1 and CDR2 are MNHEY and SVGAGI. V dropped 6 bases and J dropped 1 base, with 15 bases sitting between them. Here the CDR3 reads CASSPTVFSNYGYTF. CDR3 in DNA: TGTGCCAGCAGCCCGACGGTTTTTAGTAACTATGGCTACACCTTC.

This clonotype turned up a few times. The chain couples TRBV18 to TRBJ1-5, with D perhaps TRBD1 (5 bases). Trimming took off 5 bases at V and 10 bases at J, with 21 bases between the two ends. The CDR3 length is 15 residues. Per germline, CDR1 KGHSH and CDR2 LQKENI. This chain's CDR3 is CASSVTGTLSRPQHF. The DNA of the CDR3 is TGTGCCAGCTCAGTAACCGGGACCCTAAGTCGACCCCAGCATTTT. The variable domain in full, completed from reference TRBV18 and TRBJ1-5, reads NAGVMQNPRHLVRRRGQEARLRCSPMKGHSHVYWYRQLPEEGLKFMVYLQKENIIDESGMPKERFSAEFPKEGPSILRIQQVVRGDSAAYFCASSVTGTLSRPQHFGDGTRLSIL.

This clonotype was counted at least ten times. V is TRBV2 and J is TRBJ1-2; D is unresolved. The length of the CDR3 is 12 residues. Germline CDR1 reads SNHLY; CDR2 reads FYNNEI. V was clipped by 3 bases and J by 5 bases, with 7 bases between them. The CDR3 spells CASSENGYGYTF. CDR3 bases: TGTGCCAGCAGTGAGAATGGTTATGGCTACACCTTC.

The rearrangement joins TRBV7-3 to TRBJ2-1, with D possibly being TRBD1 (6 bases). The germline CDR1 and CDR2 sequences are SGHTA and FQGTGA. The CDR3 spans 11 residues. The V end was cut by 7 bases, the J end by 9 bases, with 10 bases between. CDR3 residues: CASKQGGEQFF. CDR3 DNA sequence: TGTGCCAGCAAACAGGGTGGTGAGCAGTTCTTC.

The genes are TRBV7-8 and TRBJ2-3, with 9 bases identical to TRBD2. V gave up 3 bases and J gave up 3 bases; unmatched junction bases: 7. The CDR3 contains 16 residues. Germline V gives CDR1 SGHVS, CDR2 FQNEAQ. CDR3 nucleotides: TGTGCCAGCAGCTTGGCCCTTAGCGGGGGTACAGATACGCAGTATTTT. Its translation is CASSLALSGGTDTQYF.

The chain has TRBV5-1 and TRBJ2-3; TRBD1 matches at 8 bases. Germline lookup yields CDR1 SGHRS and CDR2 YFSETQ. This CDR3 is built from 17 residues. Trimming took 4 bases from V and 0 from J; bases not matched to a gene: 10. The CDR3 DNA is TGCGCCAGCAGCCCACGGGCAGGGGGCGTGAGCACAGATACGCAGTATTTT. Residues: CASSPRAGGVSTDTQYF.

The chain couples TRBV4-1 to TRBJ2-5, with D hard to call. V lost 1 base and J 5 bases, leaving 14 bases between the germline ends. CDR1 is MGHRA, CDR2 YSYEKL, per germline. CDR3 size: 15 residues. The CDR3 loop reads CASSQGVLHEETQYF. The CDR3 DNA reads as TGCGCCAGCAGCCAAGGGGTCCTCCACGAGGAGACCCAGTACTTC.

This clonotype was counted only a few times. The CDR3 loop is CASSRIYDRDSRHYGYTF. The CDR3 nucleotides read TGTGCCAGCAGCCGAATCTATGACAGGGACAGCCGACACTATGGCTACACCTTC. The chain links TRBV7-6 to TRBJ1-2; 7 nucleotides line up with TRBD1. The V and J ends lost 5 bases and 3 bases, in that order; junction bases with no gene match: 18. The CDR3 consists of 18 residues. Germline V gene lookup returns CDR1 SGHVS and CDR2 FNYEAQ.

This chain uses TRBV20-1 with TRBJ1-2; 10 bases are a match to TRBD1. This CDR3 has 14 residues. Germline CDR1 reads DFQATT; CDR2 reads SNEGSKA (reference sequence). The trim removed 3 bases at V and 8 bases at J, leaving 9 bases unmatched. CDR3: CSARGTGTGDGYTF. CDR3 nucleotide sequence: TGCAGTGCTAGGGGTACCGGGACAGGGGACGGCTACACCTTC.

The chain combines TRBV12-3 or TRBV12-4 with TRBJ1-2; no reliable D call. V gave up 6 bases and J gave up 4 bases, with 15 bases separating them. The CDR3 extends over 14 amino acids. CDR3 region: CASSPNIRLYGYTF. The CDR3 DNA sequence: TGTGCCAGCAGCCCCAATATTAGACTCTATGGCTACACCTTC.

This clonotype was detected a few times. The CDR3: CASSQAPGGISYEQYF. The DNA of the CDR3 is TGCGCCAGCAGCCAAGCTCCGGGGGGGATCTCCTACGAGCAGTACTTC. This chain links TRBV4-1 with TRBJ2-7; TRBD2 aligns across 8 bases. The V gene's germline CDR1 is MGHRA and CDR2 YSYEKL. The CDR3 has 16 amino acids. With 1 base clipped from V and 0 bases from J, the junction kept 5 bases outside the gene matches.

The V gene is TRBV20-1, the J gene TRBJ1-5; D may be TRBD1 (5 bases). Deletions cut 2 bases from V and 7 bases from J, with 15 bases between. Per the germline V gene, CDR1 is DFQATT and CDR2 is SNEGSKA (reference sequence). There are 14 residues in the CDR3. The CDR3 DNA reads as TGCAGTGCTAGACCGCAGGGCGGGTCCCAGCCCCAGCATTTT. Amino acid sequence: CSARPQGGSQPQHF.

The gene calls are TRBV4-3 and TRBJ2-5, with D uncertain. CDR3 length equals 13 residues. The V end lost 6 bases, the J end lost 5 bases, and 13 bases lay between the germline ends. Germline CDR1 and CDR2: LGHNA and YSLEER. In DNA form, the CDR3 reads TGCGCCAGCAGTCGAGTAGGGTCCGAGACCCAGTACTTC. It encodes CASSRVGSETQYF.

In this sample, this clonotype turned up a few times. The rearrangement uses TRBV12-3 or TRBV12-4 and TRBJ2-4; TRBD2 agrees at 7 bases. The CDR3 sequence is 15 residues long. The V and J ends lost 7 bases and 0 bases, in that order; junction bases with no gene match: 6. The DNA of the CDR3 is TGTGCCAGCACCGTGGGGGGGGTAGCCAAAAACATTCAGTACTTC. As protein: CASTVGGVAKNIQYF.